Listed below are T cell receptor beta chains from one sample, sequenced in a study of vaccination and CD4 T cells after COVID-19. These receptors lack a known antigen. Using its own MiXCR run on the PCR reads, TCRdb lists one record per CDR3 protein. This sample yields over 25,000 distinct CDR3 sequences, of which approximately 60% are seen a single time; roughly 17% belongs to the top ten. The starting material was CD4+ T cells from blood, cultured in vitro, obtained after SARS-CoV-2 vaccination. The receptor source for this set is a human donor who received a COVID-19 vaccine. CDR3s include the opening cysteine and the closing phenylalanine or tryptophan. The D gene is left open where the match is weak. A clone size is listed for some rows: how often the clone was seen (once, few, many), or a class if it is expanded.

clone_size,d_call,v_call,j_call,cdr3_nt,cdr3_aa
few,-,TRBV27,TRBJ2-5,TGTGCCAGCAGTTTAGGGTACCAAGAGACCCAGTACTTC,CASSLGYQETQYF
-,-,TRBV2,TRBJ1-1,TGTGCCAGCAGTGGGGGAGGGTGGGACACTGAAGCTTTCTTT,CASSGGGWDTEAFF
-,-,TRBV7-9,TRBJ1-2,TGTGCCAGCAGTTCCCCGGGCAGGGATCTACCCGGCTACACCTTC,CASSSPGRDLPGYTF
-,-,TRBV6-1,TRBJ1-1,TGTGCCAGCTCCACGGTGCGGGTCTGGGGCACTGAAGCTCTCTTT,CASSTVRVWGTEALF
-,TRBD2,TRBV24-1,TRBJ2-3,TGTGCCACCAGTGATTTTGGAGCGGGGGGGCGATCAGATACGCAGTATTTT,CATSDFGAGGRSDTQYF
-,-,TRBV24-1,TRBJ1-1,TGTGCCACCAGTGACCCGAACAGGCCCGGACGGGCTTTCTTT,CATSDPNRPGRAFF
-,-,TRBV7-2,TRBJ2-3,TGTGCCAGCAGCTCCCAGCGGGCGGAATACACAGATACGCAGTATTTT,CASSSQRAEYTDTQYF
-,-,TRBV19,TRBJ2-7,TGTGCCAGTAGTATAGGTGTGGCAGGGGACTCAGCCTACGAGCAGTACTTC,CASSIGVAGDSAYEQYF
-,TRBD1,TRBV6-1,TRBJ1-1,TGTGCCAGCAGGGACAGGGTTGGTGCAGCATTCTTT,CASRDRVGAAFF
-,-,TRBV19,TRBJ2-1,TGTGCCAGTAGTGTGGTCGATGAGCAGTTCTTC,CASSVVDEQFF
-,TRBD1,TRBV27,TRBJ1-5,TGTGCCAGCAGATTAGTAGGGACAGTTGATCAGCCCCAGCATTTT,CASRLVGTVDQPQHF
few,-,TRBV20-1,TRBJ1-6,TGCAGTGCTAGGAGCACAGGGCGTCCAAATAATTCACCCCTCCACTTT,CSARSTGRPNNSPLHF
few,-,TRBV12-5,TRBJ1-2,TGTGCTAGTGGCAGGGATAACTATGGCTACACCTTC,CASGRDNYGYTF
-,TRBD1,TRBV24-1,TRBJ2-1,TGTGCCACCAGTGATTCGACAGGGCGTTCCTACAATGAGCAGTTCTTC,CATSDSTGRSYNEQFF
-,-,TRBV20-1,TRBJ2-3,TGCAGTGCTTTGCCCTATTCAGATACGCAGTATTTT,CSALPYSDTQYF
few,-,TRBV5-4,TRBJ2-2,TGTGCCAGCAGCTTGAGCACACCTAGCGGGGAGCTGTTTTTT,CASSLSTPSGELFF
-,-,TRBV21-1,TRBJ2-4,TGTGCCAGCAGCAAAGTTTACACTATGGACATTCAGTACTTC,CASSKVYTMDIQYF
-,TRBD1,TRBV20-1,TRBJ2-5,TGCAGTGCAACAATACAGGGGGCGGGTTTAGAGACCCAGTACTTC,CSATIQGAGLETQYF
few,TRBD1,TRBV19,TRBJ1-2,TGTGCCAGCAGGGGGATTAACTATGGCTACACCTTC,CASRGINYGYTF
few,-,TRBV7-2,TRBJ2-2,TGTGCCAGCAGCTTACGGGGACCACCTGGAACCGGGGAGCTGTTTTTT,CASSLRGPPGTGELFF
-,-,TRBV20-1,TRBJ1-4,TGCAGTGCTAGCCCGCCGGGGGTGCGGACAAGGGAACTGTTTTTT,CSASPPGVRTRELFF
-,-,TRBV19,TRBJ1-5,TGTGCCAGTAGTGAGACACAGCATAATCAGCCCCAGCATTTT,CASSETQHNQPQHF
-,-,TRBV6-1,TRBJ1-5,TGTGCCAGCAGAGATACAGGGTTAACTCAGCCCCAGCATTTT,CASRDTGLTQPQHF
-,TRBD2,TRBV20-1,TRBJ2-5,TGCAGTGCCTATTTAGCGGGGGGCCAAGAGACCCAGTACTTC,CSAYLAGGQETQYF